A single sample gave rise to the 2 T cell receptor beta chains below, sequenced in a study of OX40 agonist ivuxolimab in advanced cancers. Measured with immunoSEQ multiplex PCR; TCRdb has only the in-frame clones, and not every one. The repertoire holds about 83,000 clones, with more than 80% as singletons. This sample comprised CD4+ or CD8+ T cells sorted from blood, obtained in a trial of the OX40 agonist ivuxolimab. All receptors come from an adult with an advanced solid tumor such as melanoma, head and neck, liver or kidney cancer.

The chain combines TRBV4-3 with TRBJ2-7; D not certain. This CDR3 spans 13 amino acids. The V end lost 1 base, the J end lost 3 bases, and 7 bases lay between the germline ends. The germline V gene encodes CDR1 LGHNA and CDR2 YSLEER. CDR3 bases: TGCGCCAGCAGCCAAGGTATTTACTACGAGCAGTACTTC. Amino acid sequence: CASSQGIYYEQYF.

The genes are TRBV15 and TRBJ2-1; TRBD2 is a possible D gene (6 bases). Trimming took 1 base from V and 8 from J, leaving 15 bases between them. CDR1 and CDR2 from the germline V gene are LNHNV and YYDKDF (reference sequence). CDR3 length: 15 amino acids. CDR3 residues: CATSRVPGAVHEQFF. The CDR3 bases are TGTGCCACCAGCAGAGTACCGGGAGCCGTACATGAGCAGTTCTTC.